What follows describes a single T cell receptor beta chain. Its antigen is not known. From germline, CDR1 is SGHTA and CDR2 FQGNSA. With 6 bases clipped from V and 6 bases from J, the junction kept 13 bases outside the gene matches. CDR3 length: 16 amino acids. Combining a sample-barcoded 5' primer with a J-beta primer mix, a second PCR ran for about 7 to 11 cycles. TCRdb independently ran MiXCR on the 5' RACE reads; one entry per CDR3 protein. The sample carries some 900,000 distinct CDR3 sequences, roughly 50% recorded once. The source of the sample is a study of blood T cells in healthy people across ages. Notes on the study in general: A strong correlation was found between TCR beta diversity and the percentage of naive T cells.

V usage is TRBV7-2 and J usage is TRBJ2-1, with TRBD1 identical over 8 bases. Sequenced: blood. The receptor comes from a man younger than 45 in good health. The CDR3 spells CASSPRETGVGNEQFF. The CDR3 nucleotides read TGTGCCAGCAGTCCTAGGGAGACAGGGGTTGGCAATGAGCAGTTCTTC.